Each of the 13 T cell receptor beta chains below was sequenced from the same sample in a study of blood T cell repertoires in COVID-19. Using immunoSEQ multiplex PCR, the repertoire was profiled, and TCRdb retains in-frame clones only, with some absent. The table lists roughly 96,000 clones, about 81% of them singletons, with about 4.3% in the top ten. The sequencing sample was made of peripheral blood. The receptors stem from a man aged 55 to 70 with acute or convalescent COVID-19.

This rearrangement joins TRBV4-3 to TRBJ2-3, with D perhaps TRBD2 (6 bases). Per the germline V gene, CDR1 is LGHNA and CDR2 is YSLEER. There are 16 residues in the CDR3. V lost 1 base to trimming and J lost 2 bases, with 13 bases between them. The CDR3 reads CASSQVALAHTDTQYF. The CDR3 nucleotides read TGCGCCAGCAGCCAAGTAGCACTAGCTCACACAGATACGCAGTATTTT.

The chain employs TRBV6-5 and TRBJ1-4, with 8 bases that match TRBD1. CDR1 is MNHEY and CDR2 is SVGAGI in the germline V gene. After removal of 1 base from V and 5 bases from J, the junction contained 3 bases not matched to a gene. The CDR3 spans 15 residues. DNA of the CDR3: TGTGCCAGCAGTTACTTGGGACAGGTGAATGAAAAACTGTTTTTT. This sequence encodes CASSYLGQVNEKLFF.

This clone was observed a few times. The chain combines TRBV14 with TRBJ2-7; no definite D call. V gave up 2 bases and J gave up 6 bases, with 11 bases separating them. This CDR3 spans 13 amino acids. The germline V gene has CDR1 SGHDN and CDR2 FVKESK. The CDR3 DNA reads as TGTGCCAGCAGCCAACACCAGGTTGGCGAGCAGTACGTC. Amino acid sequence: CASSQHQVGEQYV.

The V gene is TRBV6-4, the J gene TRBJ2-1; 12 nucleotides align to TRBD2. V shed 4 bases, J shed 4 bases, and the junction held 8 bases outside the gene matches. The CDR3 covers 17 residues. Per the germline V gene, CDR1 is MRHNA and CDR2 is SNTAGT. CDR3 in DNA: TGTGCCAGCAGTGTAACGGCTAGCGGGAGGGGGTACAATGAGCAGTTCTTC. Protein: CASSVTASGRGYNEQFF.

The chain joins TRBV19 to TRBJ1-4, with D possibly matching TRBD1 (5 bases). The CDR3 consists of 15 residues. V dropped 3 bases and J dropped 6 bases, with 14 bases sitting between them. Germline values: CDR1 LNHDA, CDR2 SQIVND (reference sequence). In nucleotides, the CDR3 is TGTGCCAGTAGTATCCCTTTGTGGGGCTATGAAAAACTGTTTTTT. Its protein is CASSIPLWGYEKLFF.

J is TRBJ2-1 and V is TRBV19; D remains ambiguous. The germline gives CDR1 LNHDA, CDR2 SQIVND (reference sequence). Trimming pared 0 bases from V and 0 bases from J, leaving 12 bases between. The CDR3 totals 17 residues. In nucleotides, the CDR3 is TGTGCCAGTAGTATAGATCCGGGTGTCGGCTCCTACAATGAGCAGTTCTTC. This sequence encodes CASSIDPGVGSYNEQFF.

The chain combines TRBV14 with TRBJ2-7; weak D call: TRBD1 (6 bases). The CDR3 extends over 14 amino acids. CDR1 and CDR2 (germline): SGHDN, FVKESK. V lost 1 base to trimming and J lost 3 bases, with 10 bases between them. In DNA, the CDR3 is TGTGCCAGCAGCCAAGCGGTCAGGGGCTACGAGCAGTACTTC. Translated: CASSQAVRGYEQYF.

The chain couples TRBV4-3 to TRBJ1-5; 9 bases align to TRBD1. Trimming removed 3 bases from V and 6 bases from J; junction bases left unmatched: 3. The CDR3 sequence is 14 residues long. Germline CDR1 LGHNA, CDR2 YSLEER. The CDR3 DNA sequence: TGCGCCAGCAGCCACAGACAGGGGGGTCAGCCCCAGCATTTT. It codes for CASSHRQGGQPQHF.

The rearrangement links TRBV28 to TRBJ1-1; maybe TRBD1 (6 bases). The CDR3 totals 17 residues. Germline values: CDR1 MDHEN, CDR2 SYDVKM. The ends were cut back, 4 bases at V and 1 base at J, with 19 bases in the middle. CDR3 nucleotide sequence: TGTGCCAGCAGTTCCTTAGGGGCGGGGGCGCAGAACACTGAAGCTTTCTTT. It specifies CASSSLGAGAQNTEAFF.

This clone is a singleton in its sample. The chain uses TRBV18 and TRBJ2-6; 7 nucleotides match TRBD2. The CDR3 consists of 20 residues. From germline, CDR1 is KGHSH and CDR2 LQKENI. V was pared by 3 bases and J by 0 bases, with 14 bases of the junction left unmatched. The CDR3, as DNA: TGTGCCAGCTCACCTCCTCGGTCACGGGCGGGGGTCTCTGGGGCCAACGTCCTGACTTTC. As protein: CASSPPRSRAGVSGANVLTF.

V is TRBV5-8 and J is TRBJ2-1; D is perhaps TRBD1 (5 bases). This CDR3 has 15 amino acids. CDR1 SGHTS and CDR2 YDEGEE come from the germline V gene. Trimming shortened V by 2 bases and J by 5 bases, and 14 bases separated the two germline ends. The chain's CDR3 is CASSLRQGLDNEQFF. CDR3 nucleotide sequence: TGTGCCAGCAGCTTAAGGCAGGGTCTAGACAATGAGCAGTTCTTC.

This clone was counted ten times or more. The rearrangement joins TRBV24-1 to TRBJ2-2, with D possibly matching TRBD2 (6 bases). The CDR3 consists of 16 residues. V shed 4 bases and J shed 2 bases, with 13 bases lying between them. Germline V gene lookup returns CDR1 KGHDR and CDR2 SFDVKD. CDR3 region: CATSEPSDSNTGELFF. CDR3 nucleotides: TGTGCCACCAGTGAACCTAGCGACTCTAACACCGGGGAGCTGTTTTTT.

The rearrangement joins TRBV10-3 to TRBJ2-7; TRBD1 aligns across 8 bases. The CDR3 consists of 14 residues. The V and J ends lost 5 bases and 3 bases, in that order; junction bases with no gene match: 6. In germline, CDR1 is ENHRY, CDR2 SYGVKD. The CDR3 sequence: CAISPGQDYYEQYV. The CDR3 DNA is TGTGCCATCAGTCCGGGACAGGACTACTACGAGCAGTACGTC.